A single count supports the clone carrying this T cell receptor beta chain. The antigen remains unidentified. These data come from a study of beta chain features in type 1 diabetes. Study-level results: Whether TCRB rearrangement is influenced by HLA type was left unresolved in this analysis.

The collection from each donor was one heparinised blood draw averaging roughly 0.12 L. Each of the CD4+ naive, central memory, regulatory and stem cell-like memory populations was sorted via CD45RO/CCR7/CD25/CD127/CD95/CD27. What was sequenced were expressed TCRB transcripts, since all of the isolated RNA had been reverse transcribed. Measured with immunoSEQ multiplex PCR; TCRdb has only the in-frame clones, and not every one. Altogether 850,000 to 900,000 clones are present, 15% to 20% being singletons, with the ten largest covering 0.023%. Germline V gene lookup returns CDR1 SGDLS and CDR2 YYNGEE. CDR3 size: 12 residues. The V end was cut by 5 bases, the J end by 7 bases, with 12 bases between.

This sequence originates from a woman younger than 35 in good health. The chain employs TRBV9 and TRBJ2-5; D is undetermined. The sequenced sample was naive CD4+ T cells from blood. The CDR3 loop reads CASSWALGTQYF. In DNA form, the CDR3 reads TGTGCCAGCAGTTGGGCTCTCGGGACCCAGTACTTC. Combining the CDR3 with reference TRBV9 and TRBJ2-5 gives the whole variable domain DSGVTQTPKHLITATGQRVTLRCSPRSGDLSVYWYQQSLDQGLQFLIQYYNGEERAKGNILERFSAQQFPDLHSELNLSSLELGDSALYFCASSWALGTQYFGPGTRLLVL.